A selection of T cell receptor beta chains follows, all from one sample in a study of OX40 agonist ivuxolimab in advanced cancers. Data came from immunoSEQ multiplex PCR; TCRdb stores just in-frame clones and leaves some out. The sample holds roughly 90,000 clones, around 90% seen once. Sequences were derived from CD4+ or CD8+ T cells sorted from blood, sampled in a trial of the OX40 agonist ivuxolimab. All receptors come from an adult with an advanced solid tumor such as melanoma, head and neck, liver or kidney cancer. Both conserved end residues are part of each CDR3. Fields, in order: CDR3 length, V gene, D gene, clone size, J gene, CDR3 protein, CDR3 DNA. D genes are given only for firm matches. Size tells how often a clone was seen (once, few, many) or the class of an expanded clone, and some rows leave it out.

cdr3_length: 13
v_call: TRBV14
d_call: NA
clone_size: NA
j_call: TRBJ2-5
cdr3_aa: CASSVRRGETQYF
cdr3_nt: TGTGCCAGCAGCGTCCGGAGGGGGGAGACCCAGTACTTC

cdr3_length: 11
v_call: TRBV28
d_call: NA
clone_size: once
j_call: TRBJ1-1
cdr3_aa: CASRYGIEAFF
cdr3_nt: TGTGCCAGCAGGTATGGGATTGAAGCTTTCTTT

cdr3_length: 14
v_call: TRBV5-1
d_call: NA
clone_size: NA
j_call: TRBJ1-1
cdr3_aa: CASSLERGSTEAFF
cdr3_nt: TGCGCCAGCAGCTTGGAAAGGGGGAGCACTGAAGCTTTCTTT

cdr3_length: 15
v_call: TRBV7-2
d_call: NA
clone_size: NA
j_call: TRBJ1-1
cdr3_aa: CASSLRLGGDTEAFF
cdr3_nt: TGTGCCAGCAGCTTAAGGCTGGGAGGTGACACTGAAGCTTTCTTT

cdr3_length: 16
v_call: TRBV4-1
d_call: TRBD2
clone_size: NA
j_call: TRBJ2-5
cdr3_aa: CASSPRTSGGEETQYF
cdr3_nt: TGCGCCAGCAGCCCCCGGACTAGCGGGGGGGAAGAGACCCAGTACTTC

cdr3_length: 13
v_call: TRBV6-6
d_call: NA
clone_size: few
j_call: TRBJ2-3
cdr3_aa: CASRDRGADTQYF
cdr3_nt: TGTGCCAGCCGCGACCGGGGCGCAGATACGCAGTATTTT

cdr3_length: 15
v_call: TRBV6-5
d_call: TRBD1
clone_size: NA
j_call: TRBJ1-5
cdr3_aa: CASSQTGQRNQPQHF
cdr3_nt: TGTGCCAGCAGTCAGACAGGGCAGCGTAATCAGCCCCAGCATTTT

cdr3_length: 15
v_call: TRBV6-1
d_call: TRBD1
clone_size: NA
j_call: TRBJ1-5
cdr3_aa: CASSAGTALNQPQHF
cdr3_nt: TGTGCCAGCAGCGCCGGGACAGCCCTCAATCAGCCCCAGCATTTT

cdr3_length: 10
v_call: TRBV21-1
d_call: NA
clone_size: NA
j_call: TRBJ2-1
cdr3_aa: CASSRNEQFF
cdr3_nt: TGTGCCAGCAGCCGCAATGAGCAGTTCTTC

cdr3_length: 15
v_call: TRBV6-5
d_call: NA
clone_size: NA
j_call: TRBJ1-5
cdr3_aa: CASRQGSSSNQPQHF
cdr3_nt: TGTGCCAGCAGACAGGGCAGTAGTAGCAATCAGCCCCAGCATTTT

cdr3_length: 13
v_call: TRBV30
d_call: TRBD2
clone_size: NA
j_call: TRBJ2-7
cdr3_aa: CAWRAPSGGWQYF
cdr3_nt: TGTGCCTGGAGGGCGCCTAGCGGGGGGTGGCAGTACTTC

cdr3_length: 14
v_call: TRBV7-7
d_call: NA
clone_size: NA
j_call: TRBJ2-1
cdr3_aa: CASSLGPSYNEQFF
cdr3_nt: TGTGCCAGCAGCTTAGGGCCCTCCTACAATGAGCAGTTCTTC

cdr3_length: 13
v_call: TRBV28
d_call: TRBD2
clone_size: NA
j_call: TRBJ2-1
cdr3_aa: CATERGDNNEQFF
cdr3_nt: TGTGCCACCGAGCGGGGGGATAACAATGAGCAGTTCTTC

cdr3_length: 12
v_call: TRBV27
d_call: NA
clone_size: NA
j_call: TRBJ2-5
cdr3_aa: CASSPLGETQYF
cdr3_nt: TGTGCCAGCAGTCCCCTCGGGGAGACCCAGTACTTC

cdr3_length: 17
v_call: TRBV5-4
d_call: TRBD1
clone_size: once
j_call: TRBJ1-6
cdr3_aa: CASSGPGGDTYNSPLHF
cdr3_nt: TGTGCCAGCAGCGGACCAGGGGGAGACACCTATAATTCACCCCTCCACTTT

cdr3_length: 12
v_call: TRBV7-9
d_call: NA
clone_size: NA
j_call: TRBJ2-2
cdr3_aa: CASSRVPGELFF
cdr3_nt: TGTGCCAGCAGTAGGGTACCCGGGGAGCTGTTTTTT

cdr3_length: 13
v_call: TRBV30
d_call: NA
clone_size: few
j_call: TRBJ2-1
cdr3_aa: CAWSVPEYNEQFF
cdr3_nt: TGTGCCTGGAGTGTACCGGAGTACAATGAGCAGTTCTTC

cdr3_length: 15
v_call: TRBV6-5
d_call: TRBD2
clone_size: once
j_call: TRBJ2-1
cdr3_aa: CASNDPFRGVGEQFF
cdr3_nt: TGTGCCAGCAATGATCCCTTTCGGGGGGTAGGGGAGCAGTTCTTC

cdr3_length: 11
v_call: TRBV14
d_call: NA
clone_size: NA
j_call: TRBJ2-3
cdr3_aa: CASSQGDTQYF
cdr3_nt: TGTGCCAGCAGCCAAGGAGATACGCAGTATTTT

cdr3_length: 16
v_call: TRBV6-9
d_call: TRBD1
clone_size: once
j_call: TRBJ2-6
cdr3_aa: CASRTRGPSGANVLTF
cdr3_nt: TGTGCCAGCAGAACCAGGGGGCCCTCTGGGGCCAACGTCCTGACTTTC

cdr3_length: 15
v_call: TRBV9
d_call: NA
clone_size: once
j_call: TRBJ2-5
cdr3_aa: CASSVRGGSPETQYF
cdr3_nt: TGTGCCAGCAGCGTACGAGGAGGATCCCCCGAGACCCAGTACTTC

cdr3_length: 14
v_call: TRBV27
d_call: NA
clone_size: NA
j_call: TRBJ1-5
cdr3_aa: CASSFRAGNQPQHF
cdr3_nt: TGTGCCAGCAGTTTTAGGGCGGGGAATCAGCCCCAGCATTTT

cdr3_length: 14
v_call: TRBV4-3
d_call: TRBD1
clone_size: NA
j_call: TRBJ1-1
cdr3_aa: CASSHPTGGGRAFF
cdr3_nt: TGCGCCAGCAGCCATCCCACAGGGGGAGGTAGGGCTTTCTTT

cdr3_length: 15
v_call: TRBV6-6
d_call: NA
clone_size: once
j_call: TRBJ1-5
cdr3_aa: CASNPIPALDQPQHF
cdr3_nt: TGTGCCAGCAACCCCATCCCGGCCCTAGATCAGCCCCAGCATTTT

cdr3_length: 12
v_call: TRBV7-2
d_call: NA
clone_size: NA
j_call: TRBJ2-3
cdr3_aa: CASRQVTDTQYF
cdr3_nt: TGTGCCAGCAGACAGGTCACAGATACGCAGTATTTT

cdr3_length: 20
v_call: TRBV5-8
d_call: TRBD1
clone_size: NA
j_call: TRBJ2-7
cdr3_aa: CASSSPGQGRNRRASYEQYF
cdr3_nt: TGTGCCAGCAGTTCGCCGGGACAGGGGCGCAACAGACGGGCCTCCTACGAGCAGTACTTC

cdr3_length: 13
v_call: TRBV6-1
d_call: TRBD1
clone_size: few
j_call: TRBJ1-5
cdr3_aa: CASNPQGDQPQHF
cdr3_nt: TGTGCCAGCAACCCACAGGGGGATCAGCCCCAGCATTTT

cdr3_length: 15
v_call: TRBV2
d_call: NA
clone_size: NA
j_call: TRBJ2-5
cdr3_aa: CASRPLTGVGETQYF
cdr3_nt: TGTGCCAGCAGACCCCTCACGGGGGTTGGAGAGACCCAGTACTTC

cdr3_length: 16
v_call: TRBV7-2
d_call: TRBD2
clone_size: NA
j_call: TRBJ2-1
cdr3_aa: CASSKGGGLGSNEQFF
cdr3_nt: TGTGCCAGCAGCAAAGGAGGTGGACTAGGGTCCAATGAGCAGTTCTTC

cdr3_length: 13
v_call: TRBV2
d_call: NA
clone_size: NA
j_call: TRBJ1-1
cdr3_aa: CASRTELNTEAFF
cdr3_nt: TGTGCCAGCAGAACTGAATTGAACACTGAAGCTTTCTTT

cdr3_length: 15
v_call: TRBV5-1
d_call: TRBD1
clone_size: NA
j_call: TRBJ2-2
cdr3_aa: CASSGDSLDTGELFF
cdr3_nt: TGCGCCAGCAGCGGGGACAGTTTGGACACCGGGGAGCTGTTTTTT

cdr3_length: 16
v_call: TRBV6-6
d_call: TRBD2
clone_size: NA
j_call: TRBJ2-1
cdr3_aa: CASSYTLAGGYNEQFF
cdr3_nt: TGTGCCAGCAGTTACACTCTAGCGGGGGGGTACAATGAGCAGTTCTTC

cdr3_length: 13
v_call: TRBV28
d_call: NA
clone_size: NA
j_call: TRBJ1-4
cdr3_aa: CASSSAPNEKLFF
cdr3_nt: TGTGCCAGCAGTTCGGCCCCTAATGAAAAACTGTTTTTT

cdr3_length: 14
v_call: TRBV9
d_call: NA
clone_size: NA
j_call: TRBJ1-1
cdr3_aa: CASSRDTINTEAFF
cdr3_nt: TGTGCCAGCAGTCGGGATACGATAAACACTGAAGCTTTCTTT

cdr3_length: 11
v_call: TRBV7-8
d_call: NA
clone_size: NA
j_call: TRBJ1-4
cdr3_aa: CASSLEQRLFF
cdr3_nt: TGTGCCAGCAGCTTAGAACAGAGGCTGTTTTTT

cdr3_length: 12
v_call: TRBV2
d_call: NA
clone_size: NA
j_call: TRBJ1-1
cdr3_aa: CASSSDGFEAFF
cdr3_nt: TGTGCCAGCAGTTCGGACGGCTTTGAAGCTTTCTTT

cdr3_length: 14
v_call: TRBV28
d_call: NA
clone_size: NA
j_call: TRBJ1-4
cdr3_aa: CASSPNRVKEKLFF
cdr3_nt: TGTGCCAGCAGTCCCAATCGGGTGAAGGAAAAACTGTTTTTT

cdr3_length: 12
v_call: TRBV2
d_call: TRBD1
clone_size: few
j_call: TRBJ2-7
cdr3_aa: CASTRDRAEQYF
cdr3_nt: TGTGCCAGCACCAGGGACAGGGCCGAGCAGTACTTC

cdr3_length: 15
v_call: TRBV4-3
d_call: NA
clone_size: NA
j_call: TRBJ1-3
cdr3_aa: CASSQGTVGGNTIYF
cdr3_nt: TGCGCCAGCAGCCAAGGAACGGTTGGTGGAAACACCATATATTTT

cdr3_length: 13
v_call: TRBV5-4
d_call: TRBD2
clone_size: NA
j_call: TRBJ2-7
cdr3_aa: CASSLAGGDEQYF
cdr3_nt: TGTGCCAGCAGCTTGGCGGGAGGGGACGAGCAGTACTTC

cdr3_length: 14
v_call: TRBV9
d_call: NA
clone_size: NA
j_call: TRBJ2-7
cdr3_aa: CASSAQGLGAKQYF
cdr3_nt: TGTGCCAGCAGCGCTCAGGGGTTAGGGGCAAAGCAGTACTTC

cdr3_length: 15
v_call: TRBV7-2
d_call: NA
clone_size: NA
j_call: TRBJ1-4
cdr3_aa: CASSLEGYANEKLFF
cdr3_nt: TGTGCCAGCAGCTTAGAGGGATACGCTAATGAAAAACTGTTTTTT

cdr3_length: 17
v_call: TRBV28
d_call: TRBD1
clone_size: few
j_call: TRBJ1-3
cdr3_aa: CASSLRTGPGPGNTIYF
cdr3_nt: TGTGCCAGCAGTCTCCGGACAGGTCCAGGACCTGGAAACACCATATATTTT

cdr3_length: 13
v_call: TRBV30
d_call: NA
clone_size: once
j_call: TRBJ1-5
cdr3_aa: CAWSREEGEPQHF
cdr3_nt: TGTGCCTGGAGTAGAGAGGAGGGGGAGCCCCAGCATTTT

cdr3_length: 17
v_call: TRBV9
d_call: NA
clone_size: NA
j_call: TRBJ2-1
cdr3_aa: CASSVGRQEIAYNEQFF
cdr3_nt: TGTGCCAGCAGCGTAGGCAGACAGGAGATCGCCTACAATGAGCAGTTCTTC

cdr3_length: 14
v_call: TRBV27
d_call: TRBD1
clone_size: NA
j_call: TRBJ2-3
cdr3_aa: CASSSTGGTDTQYF
cdr3_nt: TGTGCCAGCAGTTCAACAGGGGGCACAGATACGCAGTATTTT

cdr3_length: 14
v_call: TRBV30
d_call: TRBD2
clone_size: NA
j_call: TRBJ2-1
cdr3_aa: CAWAVAGTRNEQFF
cdr3_nt: TGTGCCTGGGCCGTAGCGGGGACAAGGAATGAGCAGTTCTTC

cdr3_length: 12
v_call: TRBV6-5
d_call: TRBD1
clone_size: NA
j_call: TRBJ1-2
cdr3_aa: CASSPRQGGYTF
cdr3_nt: TGTGCCAGCAGTCCCCGACAGGGTGGCTACACCTTC

cdr3_length: 17
v_call: TRBV11-3
d_call: TRBD2
clone_size: NA
j_call: TRBJ2-1
cdr3_aa: CASSTRWGGSSYNEQFF
cdr3_nt: TGTGCCAGCAGCACTCGATGGGGGGGTAGCTCCTACAATGAGCAGTTCTTC

cdr3_length: 13
v_call: TRBV19
d_call: NA
clone_size: NA
j_call: TRBJ1-1
cdr3_aa: CASRNRESTEAFF
cdr3_nt: TGTGCCAGTAGAAACAGGGAGAGCACTGAAGCTTTCTTT

cdr3_length: 12
v_call: TRBV6-5
d_call: NA
clone_size: once
j_call: TRBJ1-2
cdr3_aa: CASTGPMLGYTF
cdr3_nt: TGTGCCAGCACGGGCCCGATGTTAGGCTACACCTTC

cdr3_length: 15
v_call: TRBV7-9
d_call: NA
clone_size: NA
j_call: TRBJ1-4
cdr3_aa: CASSPGPPEGEKLFF
cdr3_nt: TGTGCCAGCAGCCCCGGTCCTCCGGAGGGAGAAAAACTGTTTTTT